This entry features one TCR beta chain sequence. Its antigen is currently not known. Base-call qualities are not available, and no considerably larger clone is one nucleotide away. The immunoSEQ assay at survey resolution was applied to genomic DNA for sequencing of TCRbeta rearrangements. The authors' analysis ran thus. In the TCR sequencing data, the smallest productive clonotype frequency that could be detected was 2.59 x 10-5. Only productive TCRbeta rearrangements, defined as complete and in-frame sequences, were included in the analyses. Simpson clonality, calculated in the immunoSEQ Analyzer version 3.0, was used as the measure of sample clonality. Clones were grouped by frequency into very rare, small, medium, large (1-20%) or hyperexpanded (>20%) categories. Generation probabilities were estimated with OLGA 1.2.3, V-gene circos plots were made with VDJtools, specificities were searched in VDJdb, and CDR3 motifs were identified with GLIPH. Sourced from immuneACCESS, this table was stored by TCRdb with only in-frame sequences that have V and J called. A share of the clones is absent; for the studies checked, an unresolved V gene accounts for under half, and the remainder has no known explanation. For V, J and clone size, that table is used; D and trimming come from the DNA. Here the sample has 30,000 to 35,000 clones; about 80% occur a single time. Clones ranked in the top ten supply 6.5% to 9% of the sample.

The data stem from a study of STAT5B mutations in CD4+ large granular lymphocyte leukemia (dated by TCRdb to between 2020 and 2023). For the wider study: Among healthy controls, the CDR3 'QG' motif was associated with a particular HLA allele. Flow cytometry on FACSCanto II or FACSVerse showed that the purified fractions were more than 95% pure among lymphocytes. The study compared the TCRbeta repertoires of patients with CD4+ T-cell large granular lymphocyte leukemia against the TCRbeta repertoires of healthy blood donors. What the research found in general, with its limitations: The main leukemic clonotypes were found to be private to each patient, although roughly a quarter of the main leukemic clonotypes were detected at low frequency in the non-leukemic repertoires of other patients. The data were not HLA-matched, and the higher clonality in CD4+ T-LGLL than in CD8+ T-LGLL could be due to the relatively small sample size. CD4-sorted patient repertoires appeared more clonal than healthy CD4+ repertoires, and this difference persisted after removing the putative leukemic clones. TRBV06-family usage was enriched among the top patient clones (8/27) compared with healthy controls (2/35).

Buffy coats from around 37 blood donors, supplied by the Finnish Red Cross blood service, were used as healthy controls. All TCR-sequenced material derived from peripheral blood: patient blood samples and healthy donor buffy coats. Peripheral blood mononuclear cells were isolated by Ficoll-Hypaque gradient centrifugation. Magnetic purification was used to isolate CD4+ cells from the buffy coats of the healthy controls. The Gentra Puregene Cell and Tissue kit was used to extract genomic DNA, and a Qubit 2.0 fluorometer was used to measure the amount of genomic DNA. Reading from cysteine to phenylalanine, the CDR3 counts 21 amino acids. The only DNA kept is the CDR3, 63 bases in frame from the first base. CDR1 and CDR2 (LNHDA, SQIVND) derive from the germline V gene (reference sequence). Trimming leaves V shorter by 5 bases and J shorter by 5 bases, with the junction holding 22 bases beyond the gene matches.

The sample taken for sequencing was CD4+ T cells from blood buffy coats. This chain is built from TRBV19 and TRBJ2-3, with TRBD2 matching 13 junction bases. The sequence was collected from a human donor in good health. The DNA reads TGTGCCAGTAGTCCCTCGCGGACTAGCGGGAGAGGTGGCATAAGTCAAGATACGCAGTATTTT. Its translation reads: CASSPSRTSGRGGISQDTQYF.